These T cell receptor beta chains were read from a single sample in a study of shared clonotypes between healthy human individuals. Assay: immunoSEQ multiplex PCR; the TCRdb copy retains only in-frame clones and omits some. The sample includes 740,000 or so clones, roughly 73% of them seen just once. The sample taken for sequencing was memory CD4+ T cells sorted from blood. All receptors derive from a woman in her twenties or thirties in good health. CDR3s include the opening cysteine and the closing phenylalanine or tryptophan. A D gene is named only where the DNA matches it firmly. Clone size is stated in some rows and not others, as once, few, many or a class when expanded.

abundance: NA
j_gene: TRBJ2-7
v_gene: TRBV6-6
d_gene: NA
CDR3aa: CASSYRGTYEQYF
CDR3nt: TGTGCCAGCAGTTACAGAGGGACCTACGAGCAGTACTTC

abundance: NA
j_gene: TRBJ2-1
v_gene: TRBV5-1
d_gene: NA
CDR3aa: CASSADSSYNEQFF
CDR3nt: TGCGCCAGCAGCGCCGACTCCTCCTACAATGAGCAGTTCTTC

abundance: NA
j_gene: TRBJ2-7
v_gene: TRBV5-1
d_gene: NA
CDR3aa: CASSYTGTTVSQQYF
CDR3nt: TGCGCCAGCAGCTACACCGGGACGACGGTGAGTCAGCAGTACTTC

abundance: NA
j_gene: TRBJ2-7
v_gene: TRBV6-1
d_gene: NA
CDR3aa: CASSEAPPRTYEQYF
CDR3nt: TGTGCCAGCAGTGAAGCGCCCCCCCGAACCTACGAGCAGTACTTC

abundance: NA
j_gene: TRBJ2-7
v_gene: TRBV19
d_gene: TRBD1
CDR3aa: CASSPSTGTYEQYF
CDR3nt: TGTGCCAGTAGTCCCTCGACAGGGACCTACGAGCAGTACTTC

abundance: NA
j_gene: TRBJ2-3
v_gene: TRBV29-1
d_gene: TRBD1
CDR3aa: CSVERGLTDTQYF
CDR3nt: TGCAGCGTTGAAAGGGGGCTCACAGATACGCAGTATTTT

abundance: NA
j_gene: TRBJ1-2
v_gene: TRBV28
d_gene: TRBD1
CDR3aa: CASSDATGVYGYTF
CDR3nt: TGTGCCAGCAGTGACGCTACAGGGGTCTACGGCTACACCTTC

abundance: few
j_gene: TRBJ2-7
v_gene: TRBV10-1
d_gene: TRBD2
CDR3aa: CASSGGSAYEQYF
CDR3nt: TGCGCCAGCAGCGGCGGGAGTGCATACGAGCAGTACTTC

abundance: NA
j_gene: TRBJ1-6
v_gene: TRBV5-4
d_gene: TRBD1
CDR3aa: CASSFDRENSPLHF
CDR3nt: TGTGCCAGCAGCTTTGACAGGGAAAATTCACCCCTCCACTTT

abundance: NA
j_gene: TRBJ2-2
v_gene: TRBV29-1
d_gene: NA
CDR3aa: CSVVGAGELFF
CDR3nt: TGCAGCGTTGTGGGTGCGGGGGAGCTGTTTTTT

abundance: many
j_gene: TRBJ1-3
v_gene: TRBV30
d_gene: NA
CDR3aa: CAWSSSLGPSGNTIYF
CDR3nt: TGTGCCTGGAGTAGCTCTCTGGGTCCCTCTGGAAACACCATATATTTT

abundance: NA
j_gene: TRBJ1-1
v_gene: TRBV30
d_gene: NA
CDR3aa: CAWRGPPGTEAFF
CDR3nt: TGTGCCTGGAGGGGACCCCCCGGGACTGAAGCTTTCTTT

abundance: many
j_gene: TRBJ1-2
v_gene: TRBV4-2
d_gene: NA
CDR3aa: CASSQDLSTGWGSAYGYTF
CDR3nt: TGTGCCAGCAGCCAAGATCTGTCGACAGGTTGGGGATCGGCCTATGGCTACACCTTC

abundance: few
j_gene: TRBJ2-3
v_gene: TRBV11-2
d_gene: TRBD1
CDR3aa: CASSLGTVSTDTQYF
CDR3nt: TGTGCCAGCAGCTTGGGGACAGTTTCCACAGATACGCAGTATTTT

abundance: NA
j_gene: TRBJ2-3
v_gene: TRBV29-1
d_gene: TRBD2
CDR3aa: CSVMLAAGDLDTQYF
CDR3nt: TGCAGCGTTATGCTAGCGGCCGGGGATTTGGATACGCAGTATTTT

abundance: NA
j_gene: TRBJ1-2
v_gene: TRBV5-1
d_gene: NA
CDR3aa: CASSSITGNYGYTF
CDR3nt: TGCGCCAGCAGCTCAATCACAGGGAACTATGGCTACACCTTC

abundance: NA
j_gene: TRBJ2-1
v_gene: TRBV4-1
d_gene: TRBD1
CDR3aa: CASSQYGTAYNEQFF
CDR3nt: TGCGCCAGCAGCCAATACGGGACAGCCTACAATGAGCAGTTCTTC

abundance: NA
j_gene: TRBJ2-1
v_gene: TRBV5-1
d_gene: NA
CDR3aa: CASSLETPSYNEQFF
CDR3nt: TGCGCCAGCAGCTTGGAGACACCCTCCTACAATGAGCAGTTCTTC

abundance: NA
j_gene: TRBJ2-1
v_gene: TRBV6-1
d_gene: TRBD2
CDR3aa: CASSEPGLAGYNEQFF
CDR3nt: TGTGCCAGCAGTGAACCGGGACTAGCGGGATATAATGAGCAGTTCTTC

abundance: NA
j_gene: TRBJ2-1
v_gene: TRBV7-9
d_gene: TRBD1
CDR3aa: CASSEGKGGSGNNEQFF
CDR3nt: TGTGCCAGCAGCGAAGGAAAAGGGGGCTCGGGGAACAATGAGCAGTTCTTC

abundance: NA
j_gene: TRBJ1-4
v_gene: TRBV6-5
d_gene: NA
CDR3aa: CASSYTPGSTNEKLFF
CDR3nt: TGTGCCAGCAGTTACACCCCCGGTTCAACTAATGAAAAACTGTTTTTT

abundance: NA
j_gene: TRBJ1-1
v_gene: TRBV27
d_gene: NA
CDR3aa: CASSKLRVNTEAFF
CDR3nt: TGTGCCAGCAGTAAACTGAGGGTGAACACTGAAGCTTTCTTT

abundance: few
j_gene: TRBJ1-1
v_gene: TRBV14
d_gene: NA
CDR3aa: CASSIQTGLTEAFF
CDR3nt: TGTGCCAGCAGCATCCAAACAGGGCTGACTGAAGCTTTCTTT

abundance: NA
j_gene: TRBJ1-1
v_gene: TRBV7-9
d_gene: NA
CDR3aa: CASSRVNTEAFF
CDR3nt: TGTGCCAGCAGCAGGGTGAACACTGAAGCTTTCTTT

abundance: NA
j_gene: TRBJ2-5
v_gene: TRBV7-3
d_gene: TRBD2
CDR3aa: CASSLGGTSGEQTQYF
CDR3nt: TGTGCCAGCAGCTTAGGCGGGACTAGCGGGGAACAGACCCAGTACTTC

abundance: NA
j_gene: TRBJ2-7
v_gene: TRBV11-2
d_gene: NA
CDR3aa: CASSLEGSSSYEQYF
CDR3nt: TGTGCCAGCAGCTTAGAGGGGTCAAGCTCCTACGAGCAGTACTTC

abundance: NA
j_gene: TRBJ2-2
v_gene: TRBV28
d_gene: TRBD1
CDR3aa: CASSLGQAGELFF
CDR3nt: TGTGCCAGCAGTTTAGGACAGGCCGGGGAGCTGTTTTTT

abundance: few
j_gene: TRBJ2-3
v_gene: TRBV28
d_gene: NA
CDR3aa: CASTPVRRYTTDTQYF
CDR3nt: TGTGCCAGCACCCCGGTCCGGCGGTACACCACAGATACGCAGTATTTT

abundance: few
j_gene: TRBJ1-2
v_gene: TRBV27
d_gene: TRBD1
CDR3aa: CASSGWGQEYGYTF
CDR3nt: TGTGCCAGCAGCGGCTGGGGACAGGAATATGGCTACACCTTC

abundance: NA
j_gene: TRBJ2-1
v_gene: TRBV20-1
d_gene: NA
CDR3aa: CSASVYNEQFF
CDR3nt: TGCAGTGCTTCTGTATACAATGAGCAGTTCTTC

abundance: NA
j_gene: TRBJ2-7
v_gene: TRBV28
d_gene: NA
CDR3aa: CASSRGQRGYEQYF
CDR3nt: TGTGCCAGCAGTAGAGGACAGAGGGGCTACGAGCAGTACTTC

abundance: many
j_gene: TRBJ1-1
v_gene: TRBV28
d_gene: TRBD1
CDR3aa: CASTPGGAYTEAFF
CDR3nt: TGTGCCAGCACCCCAGGGGGCGCATACACTGAAGCTTTCTTT

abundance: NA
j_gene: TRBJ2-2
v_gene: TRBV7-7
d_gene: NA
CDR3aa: CASSLATAGELFF
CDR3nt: TGTGCCAGCAGCTTAGCGACTGCCGGGGAGCTGTTTTTT

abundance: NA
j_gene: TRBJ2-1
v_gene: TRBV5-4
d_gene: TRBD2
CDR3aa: CASSLTSGFYNEQFF
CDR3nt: TGTGCCAGCAGTTTGACTAGCGGTTTCTACAATGAGCAGTTCTTC

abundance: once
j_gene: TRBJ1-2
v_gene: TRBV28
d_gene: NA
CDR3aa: CASSSGQGTGGYTF
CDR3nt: TGTGCCAGCAGCTCAGGTCAGGGAACGGGCGGCTACACCTTC

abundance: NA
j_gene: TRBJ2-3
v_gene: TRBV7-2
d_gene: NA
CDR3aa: CASSQGLSTDTQYF
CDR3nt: TGTGCCAGCAGCCAGGGCCTGAGCACAGATACGCAGTATTTT

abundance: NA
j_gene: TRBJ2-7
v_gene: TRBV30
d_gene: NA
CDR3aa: CAWSSGAYEQYF
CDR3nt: TGTGCCTGGAGTTCGGGCGCCTACGAGCAGTACTTC

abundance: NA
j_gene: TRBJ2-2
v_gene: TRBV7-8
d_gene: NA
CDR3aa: CASSFPLHTGELFF
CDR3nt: TGTGCCAGCAGCTTCCCCCTACATACCGGGGAGCTGTTTTTT

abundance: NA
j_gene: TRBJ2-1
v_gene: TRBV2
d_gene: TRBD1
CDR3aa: CASRGQPSSYNEQFF
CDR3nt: TGTGCCAGCAGGGGACAGCCTAGCTCCTACAATGAGCAGTTCTTC

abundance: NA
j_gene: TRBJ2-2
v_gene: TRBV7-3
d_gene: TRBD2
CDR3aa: CASSIGLAAGELFF
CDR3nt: TGTGCCAGCAGCATAGGACTAGCGGCCGGGGAGCTGTTTTTT

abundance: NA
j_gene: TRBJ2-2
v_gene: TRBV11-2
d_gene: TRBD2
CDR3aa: CASSLYGLAGERAGELFF
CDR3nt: TGTGCCAGCAGCTTATACGGACTAGCGGGAGAGCGTGCCGGGGAGCTGTTTTTT

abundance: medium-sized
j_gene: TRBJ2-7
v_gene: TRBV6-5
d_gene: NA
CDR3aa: CASSSSWQGSSYEQYF
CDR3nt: TGTGCCAGCAGTTCGTCGTGGCAGGGGAGTTCCTACGAGCAGTACTTC

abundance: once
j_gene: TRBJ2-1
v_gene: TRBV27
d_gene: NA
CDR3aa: CASSFLGNEQFF
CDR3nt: TGTGCCAGCAGTTTCCTCGGCAATGAGCAGTTCTTC

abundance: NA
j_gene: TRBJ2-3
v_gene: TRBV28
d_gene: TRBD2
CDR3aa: CASSSTSGRSTDTQYF
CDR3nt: TGTGCCAGCAGTTCGACTAGCGGGAGGAGCACAGATACGCAGTATTTT

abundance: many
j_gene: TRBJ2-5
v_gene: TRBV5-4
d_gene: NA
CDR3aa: CASSLGGGPGETQYF
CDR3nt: TGTGCCAGCAGCTTAGGAGGGGGGCCCGGTGAGACCCAGTACTTC

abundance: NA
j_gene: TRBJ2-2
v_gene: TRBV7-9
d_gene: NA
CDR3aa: CASSVGGSNTGELFF
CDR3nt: TGTGCCAGCAGCGTCGGGGGTTCGAACACCGGGGAGCTGTTTTTT

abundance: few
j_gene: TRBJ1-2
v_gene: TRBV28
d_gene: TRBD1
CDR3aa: CASSLQGQGFLYGYTF
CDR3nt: TGTGCCAGCAGTCTCCAGGGACAGGGGTTTCTCTATGGCTACACCTTC

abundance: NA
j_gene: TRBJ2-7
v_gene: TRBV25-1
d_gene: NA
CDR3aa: CASSESGHEQYF
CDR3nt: TGTGCCAGCAGTGAATCTGGACACGAGCAGTACTTC

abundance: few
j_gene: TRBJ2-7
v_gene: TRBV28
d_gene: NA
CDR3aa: CASSLIYEQYF
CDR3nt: TGTGCCAGCAGTTTGATCTACGAGCAGTACTTC

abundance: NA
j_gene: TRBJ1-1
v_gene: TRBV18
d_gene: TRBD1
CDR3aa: CASSPTGGNTEAFF
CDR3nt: TGTGCCAGCTCACCAACAGGGGGCAACACTGAAGCTTTCTTT

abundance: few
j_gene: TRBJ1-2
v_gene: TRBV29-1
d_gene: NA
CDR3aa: CSVVTGGLGYTF
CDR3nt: TGCAGCGTGGTGACAGGAGGCCTTGGCTACACCTTC

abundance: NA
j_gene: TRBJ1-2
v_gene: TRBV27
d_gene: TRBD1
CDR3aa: CASGRTGRGYTF
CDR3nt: TGTGCCAGCGGCCGGACAGGGAGGGGCTACACCTTC

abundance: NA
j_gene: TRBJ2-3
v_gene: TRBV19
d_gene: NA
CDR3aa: CASSMLGTDTQYF
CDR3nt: TGTGCCAGTAGTATGTTGGGTACAGATACGCAGTATTTT

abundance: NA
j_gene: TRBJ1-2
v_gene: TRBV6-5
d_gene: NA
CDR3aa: CASRSGQRSYGYTF
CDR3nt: TGTGCCAGCAGGTCCGGACAGAGAAGCTATGGCTACACCTTC